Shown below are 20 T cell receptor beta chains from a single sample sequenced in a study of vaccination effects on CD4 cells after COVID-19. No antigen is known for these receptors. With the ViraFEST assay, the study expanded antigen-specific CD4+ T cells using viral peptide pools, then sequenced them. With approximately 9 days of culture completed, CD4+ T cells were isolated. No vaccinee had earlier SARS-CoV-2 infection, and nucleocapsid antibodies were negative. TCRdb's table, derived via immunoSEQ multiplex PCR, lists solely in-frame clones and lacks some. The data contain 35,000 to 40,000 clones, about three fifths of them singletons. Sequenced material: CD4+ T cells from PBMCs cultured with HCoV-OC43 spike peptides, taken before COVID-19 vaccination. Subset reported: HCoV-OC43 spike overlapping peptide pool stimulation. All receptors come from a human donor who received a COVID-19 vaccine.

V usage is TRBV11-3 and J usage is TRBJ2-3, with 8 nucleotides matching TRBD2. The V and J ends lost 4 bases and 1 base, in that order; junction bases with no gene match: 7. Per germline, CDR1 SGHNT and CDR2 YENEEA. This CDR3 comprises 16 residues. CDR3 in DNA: TGTGCCAGCAGCTATAGCGGGGATACCCGCACAGATACGCAGTATTTT. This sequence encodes CASSYSGDTRTDTQYF.

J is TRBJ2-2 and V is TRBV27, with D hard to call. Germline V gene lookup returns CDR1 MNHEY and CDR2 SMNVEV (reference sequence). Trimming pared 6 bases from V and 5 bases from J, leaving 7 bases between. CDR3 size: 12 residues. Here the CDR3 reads CASSPLTGELFF. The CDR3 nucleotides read TGTGCCAGCAGCCCGCTGACCGGGGAGCTGTTTTTT.

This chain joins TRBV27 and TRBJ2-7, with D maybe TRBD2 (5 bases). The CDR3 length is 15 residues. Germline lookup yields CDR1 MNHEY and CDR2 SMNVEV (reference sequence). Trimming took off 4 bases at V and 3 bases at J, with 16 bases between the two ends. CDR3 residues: CASSSLGPGDYEQYF. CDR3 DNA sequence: TGTGCCAGCAGTTCATTAGGGCCCGGGGACTACGAGCAGTACTTC.

The CDR3 sequence is CAISESRGGVGADTQYF. DNA of the CDR3: TGTGCCATCAGTGAGTCGAGAGGCGGGGTGGGAGCAGATACGCAGTATTTT. The chain links TRBV10-3 to TRBJ2-3; the D gene is possibly TRBD2 (6 bases). Per germline, CDR1 ENHRY and CDR2 SYGVKD. This CDR3 is 17 amino acids long. V dropped 0 bases and J dropped 4 bases, with 17 bases sitting between them.

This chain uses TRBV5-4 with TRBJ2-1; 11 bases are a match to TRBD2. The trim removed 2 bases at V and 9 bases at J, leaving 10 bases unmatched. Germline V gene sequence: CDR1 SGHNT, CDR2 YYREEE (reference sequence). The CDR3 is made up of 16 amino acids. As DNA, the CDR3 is TGTGCCAGCAGCTTACCCGGGGGACTAGCGGTGTCTGAGCAGTTCTTC. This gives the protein CASSLPGGLAVSEQFF. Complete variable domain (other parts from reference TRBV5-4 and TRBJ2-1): ETGVTQSPTHLIKTRGQQVTLRCSSQSGHNTVSWYQQALGQGPQFIFQYYREEENGRGNFPPRFSGLQFPNYSSELNVNALELDDSALYLCASSLPGGLAVSEQFFGPGTRLTVL.

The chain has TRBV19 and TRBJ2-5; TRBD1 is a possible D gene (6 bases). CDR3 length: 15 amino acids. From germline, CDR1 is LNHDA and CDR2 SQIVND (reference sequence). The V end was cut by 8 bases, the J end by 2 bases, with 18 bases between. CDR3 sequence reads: CASEKNTGKQETQYF. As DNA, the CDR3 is TGTGCCAGTGAAAAAAATACAGGGAAACAAGAGACCCAGTACTTC.

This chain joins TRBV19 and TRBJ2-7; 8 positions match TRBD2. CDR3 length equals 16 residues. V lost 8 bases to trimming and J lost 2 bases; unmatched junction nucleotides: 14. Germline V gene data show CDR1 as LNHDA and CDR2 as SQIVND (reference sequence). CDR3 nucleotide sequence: TGTGCCAGTGATGAGTCCGGGACTAGTGGGACCTACGAGCAGTACTTC. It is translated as CASDESGTSGTYEQYF.

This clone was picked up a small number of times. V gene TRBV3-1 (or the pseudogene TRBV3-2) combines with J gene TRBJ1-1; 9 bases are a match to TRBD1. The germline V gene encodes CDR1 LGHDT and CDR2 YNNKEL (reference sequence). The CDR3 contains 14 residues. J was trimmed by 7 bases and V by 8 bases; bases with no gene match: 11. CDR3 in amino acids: CASSHRDREGEAFF. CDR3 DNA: TGTGCCAGCTCGCACCGGGACAGGGAGGGTGAAGCTTTCTTT.

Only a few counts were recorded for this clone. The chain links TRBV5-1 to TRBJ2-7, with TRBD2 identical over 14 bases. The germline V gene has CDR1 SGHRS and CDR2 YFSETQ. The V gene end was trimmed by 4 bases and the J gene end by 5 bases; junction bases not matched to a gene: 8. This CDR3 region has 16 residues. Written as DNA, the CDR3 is TGCGCCAGCAGCCCCCGGACTAGCGGGGGGATCCACGAGCAGTACTTC. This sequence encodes CASSPRTSGGIHEQYF.

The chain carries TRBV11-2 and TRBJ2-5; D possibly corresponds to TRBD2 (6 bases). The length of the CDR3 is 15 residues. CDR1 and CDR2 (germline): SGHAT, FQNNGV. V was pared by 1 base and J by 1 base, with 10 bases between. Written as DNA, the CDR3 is TGTGCCAGCAGCTTAGGGGGCGGGGTCCAAGAGACCCAGTACTTC. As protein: CASSLGGGVQETQYF.

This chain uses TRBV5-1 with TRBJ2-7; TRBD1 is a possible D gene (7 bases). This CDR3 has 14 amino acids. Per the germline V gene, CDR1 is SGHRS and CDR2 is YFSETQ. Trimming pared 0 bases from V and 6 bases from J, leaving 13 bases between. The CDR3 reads CASSLAGGTGEQYF. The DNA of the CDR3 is TGCGCCAGCAGCTTGGCAGGGGGGACTGGCGAGCAGTACTTC. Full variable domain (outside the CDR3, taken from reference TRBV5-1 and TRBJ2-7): KAGVTQTPRYLIKTRGQQVTLSCSPISGHRSVSWYQQTPGQGLQFLFEYFSETQRNKGNFPGRFSGRQFSNSRSEMNVSTLELGDSALYLCASSLAGGTGEQYFGPGTRLTVT.

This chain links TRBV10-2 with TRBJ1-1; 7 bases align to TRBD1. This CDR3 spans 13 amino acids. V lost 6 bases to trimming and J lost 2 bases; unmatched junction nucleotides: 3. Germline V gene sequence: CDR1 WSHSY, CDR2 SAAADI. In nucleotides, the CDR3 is TGCGCCAGCAGGCGGGACAGCAACACTGAAGCTTTCTTT. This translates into CASRRDSNTEAFF.

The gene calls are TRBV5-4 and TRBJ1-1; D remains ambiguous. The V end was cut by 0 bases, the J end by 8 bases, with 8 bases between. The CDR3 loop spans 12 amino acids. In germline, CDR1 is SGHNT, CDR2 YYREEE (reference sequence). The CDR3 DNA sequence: TGTGCCAGCAGCTTGGAAGTGGGAGAAGCTTTCTTT. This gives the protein CASSLEVGEAFF.

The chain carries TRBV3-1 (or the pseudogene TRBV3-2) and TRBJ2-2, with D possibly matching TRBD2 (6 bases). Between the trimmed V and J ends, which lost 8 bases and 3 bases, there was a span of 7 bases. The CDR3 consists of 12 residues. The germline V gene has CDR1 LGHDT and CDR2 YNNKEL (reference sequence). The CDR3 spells CASGGYTGELFF. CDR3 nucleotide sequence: TGTGCCAGCGGGGGGTACACCGGGGAGCTGTTTTTT.

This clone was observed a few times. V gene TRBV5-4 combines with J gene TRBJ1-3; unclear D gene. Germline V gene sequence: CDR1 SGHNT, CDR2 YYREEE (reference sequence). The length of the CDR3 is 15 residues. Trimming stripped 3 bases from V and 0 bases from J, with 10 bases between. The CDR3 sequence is CASSSMGSSGNTIYF. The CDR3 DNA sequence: TGTGCCAGCAGCTCGATGGGGAGCTCTGGAAACACCATATATTTT.

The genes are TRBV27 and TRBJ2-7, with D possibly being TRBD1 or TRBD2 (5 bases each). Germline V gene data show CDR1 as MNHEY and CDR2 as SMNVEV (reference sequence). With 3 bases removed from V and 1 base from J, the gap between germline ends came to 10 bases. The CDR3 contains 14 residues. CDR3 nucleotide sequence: TGTGCCAGCAGTTTTAGGGACGGATCCTACGAGCAGTACTTC. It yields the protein CASSFRDGSYEQYF.

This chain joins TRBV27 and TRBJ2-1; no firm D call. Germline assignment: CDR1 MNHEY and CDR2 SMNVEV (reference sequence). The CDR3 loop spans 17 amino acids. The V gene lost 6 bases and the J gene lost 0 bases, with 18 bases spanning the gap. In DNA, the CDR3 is TGTGCCAGCAGCTCCAGGCCGCGCAGCACCTCCTACAATGAGCAGTTCTTC. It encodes CASSSRPRSTSYNEQFF.

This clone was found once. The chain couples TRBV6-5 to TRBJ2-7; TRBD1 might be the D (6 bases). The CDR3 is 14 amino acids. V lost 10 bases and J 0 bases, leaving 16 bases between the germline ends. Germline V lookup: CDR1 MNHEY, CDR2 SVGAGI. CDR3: CATTPRGVSYEQYF. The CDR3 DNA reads TGTGCCACCACCCCCAGGGGAGTCTCCTACGAGCAGTACTTC.

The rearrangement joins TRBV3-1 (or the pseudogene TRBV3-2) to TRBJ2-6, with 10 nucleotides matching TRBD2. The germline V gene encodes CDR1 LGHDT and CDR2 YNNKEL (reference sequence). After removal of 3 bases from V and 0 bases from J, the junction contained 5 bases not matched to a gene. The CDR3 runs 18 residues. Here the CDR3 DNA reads TGTGCCAGCAGCCACATAGCGGGGGGCTACTCTGGGGCCAACGTCCTGACTTTC. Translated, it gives CASSHIAGGYSGANVLTF.

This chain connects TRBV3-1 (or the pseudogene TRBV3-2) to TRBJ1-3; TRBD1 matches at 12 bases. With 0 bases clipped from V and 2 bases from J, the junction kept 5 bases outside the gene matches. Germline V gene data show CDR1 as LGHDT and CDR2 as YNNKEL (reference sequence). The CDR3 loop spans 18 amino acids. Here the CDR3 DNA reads TGTGCCAGCAGCCAAGATTGGGGACAGGGGGCTCCTGGAAACACCATATATTTT. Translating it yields CASSQDWGQGAPGNTIYF.